This T cell receptor beta chain was identified in a study of blood T cell repertoires in COVID-19. Whole-study context: From T cells, B-cell-depleted T cells, or PBMCs came the material, which was cDNA or gDNA.

Trimming pared 2 bases from V and 7 bases from J, leaving 15 bases between. Germline V gene data show CDR1 as MNHEY and CDR2 as SVGAGI. CDR3 length equals 16 residues. The table came from immunoSEQ multiplex PCR; TCRdb's copy has only in-frame clones and leaves some out. The data show some 50,000 clones, 65% to 85% seen once. The table lists this clone with a count of one. This receptor was taken from a woman older than 75 with acute or convalescent COVID-19. This sequence joins TRBV6-5 and TRBJ1-6; D remains ambiguous. Specimen: peripheral blood. The CDR3 region has the DNA TGTGCCAGCAGTTACGGCTGGCAGGCCAAGAATTCACCCCTCCACTTT. Protein product: CASSYGWQAKNSPLHF.